The 12 T cell receptor beta chains given below trace back to one sample, sequenced in a study of cytomegalovirus exposure and HLA in healthy donors. Primers for the PCR totalled 60 Vbeta and 13 Jbeta. Assay: immunoSEQ multiplex PCR; the TCRdb copy retains only in-frame clones and omits some. The sample consists of about 230,000 clones, roughly 90% of them appearing once. The sequencing sample was made of PBMCs. The receptors were gathered from a woman between 18 and 29 years old in good health and CMV-seronegative.

The rearrangement uses TRBV5-6 and TRBJ1-1, with 8 bases identical to TRBD1. Germline CDR1 reads SGHDT; CDR2 reads YYEEEE. CDR3 size: 15 residues. V was pared by 4 bases and J by 2 bases, with 7 bases of the junction left unmatched. The CDR3 loop reads CASSRGQGLNTEAFF. CDR3 sequence (DNA): TGTGCCAGCAGCCGCGGACAGGGCCTAAACACTGAAGCTTTCTTT.

The chain links TRBV2 to TRBJ2-2; 12 bases agree with TRBD2. The V gene's germline CDR1 is SNHLY and CDR2 FYNNEI. Trimming removed 7 bases from V and 4 bases from J; junction bases left unmatched: 7. The CDR3 has 16 residues. The CDR3 nucleotides are TGTGCCAGCATGTGGACTAGCGGGGAGGTCACCGGGGAGCTGTTTTTT. It codes for CASMWTSGEVTGELFF.

V usage is TRBV27 and J usage is TRBJ2-7; 13 nucleotides agree with TRBD2. Germline V gives CDR1 MNHEY, CDR2 SMNVEV (reference sequence). V lost 8 bases and J lost 6; bases outside the gene matches: 7. The CDR3 is 14 residues long. CDR3 amino acids: CASGALAGGVEQYF. As DNA, the CDR3 is TGTGCCAGCGGCGCACTAGCGGGAGGGGTCGAGCAGTACTTC.

This clone was observed once. The chain carries TRBV18 and TRBJ2-3, with D perhaps matching TRBD1 (5 bases). This CDR3 is built from 15 residues. V was cut by 1 base and J by 4 bases, with 12 bases left in between. CDR1 KGHSH and CDR2 LQKENI come from the germline V gene. The CDR3 DNA is TGTGCCAGCTCACCACAGGGGATTACATCAGATACGCAGTATTTT. Translation gives CASSPQGITSDTQYF.

J is TRBJ1-1 and V is TRBV6-5; no firm D call. The germline V gene encodes CDR1 MNHEY and CDR2 SVGAGI. This CDR3 is 15 amino acids long. Trimming left V 6 bases short and J 0 bases short, with 14 bases between. CDR3 nucleotide sequence: TGTGCCAGCAGCCCAAGCCAGCGGATGAACACTGAAGCTTTCTTT. Encoded protein: CASSPSQRMNTEAFF.

The V and J genes are TRBV4-1 and TRBJ2-1; 7 bases map to TRBD2. From germline, CDR1 is MGHRA and CDR2 YSYEKL. Losses at the gene ends were 3 bases for V and 4 bases for J; bases not matched to a gene: 6. There are 15 residues in the CDR3. CDR3 protein: CASSQTGGSYNEQFF. CDR3 in DNA: TGCGCCAGCAGCCAGACGGGGGGTTCTTACAATGAGCAGTTCTTC.

The chain links TRBV15 to TRBJ2-1, with D perhaps TRBD2 (6 bases). The V end lost 4 bases, the J end lost 13 bases, and 17 bases lay between the germline ends. Germline lookup yields CDR1 LNHNV and CDR2 YYDKDF (reference sequence). The CDR3 is 13 amino acids. CDR3 loop: CATSTDYRKDQFF. The CDR3 coding sequence is TGTGCCACCAGCACGGACTACCGAAAGGATCAGTTCTTC.

The chain combines TRBV30 with TRBJ2-5, with D perhaps TRBD1 (6 bases). CDR1 GTSNPN and CDR2 SVGIG come from the germline V gene (reference sequence). The V end was cut by 5 bases, the J end by 6 bases, with 16 bases between. CDR3 length equals 13 residues. The CDR3 here is CAWFRTAPKTQYF. CDR3 DNA: TGTGCCTGGTTCCGGACAGCGCCGAAGACCCAGTACTTC.

This sequence joins TRBV4-1 and TRBJ2-7, with D perhaps TRBD2 (5 bases). Deletions cut 5 bases from V and 7 bases from J, with 15 bases between. The CDR3 sequence is 13 residues long. Germline CDR1 MGHRA, CDR2 YSYEKL. The CDR3 reads CASSSPGLGEQYF. CDR3 nucleotides: TGCGCCAGCAGCTCCCCGGGATTGGGAGAGCAGTACTTC.

The rearrangement joins TRBV2 to TRBJ2-1, with 8 bases matching TRBD1. The V gene's germline CDR1 is SNHLY and CDR2 FYNNEI. The CDR3 is made up of 15 amino acids. Losses at the gene ends were 3 bases for V and 3 bases for J; bases not matched to a gene: 4. CDR3 protein: CASSEDRAHYNEQFF. The CDR3 DNA follows: TGTGCCAGCAGTGAGGACAGGGCCCACTACAATGAGCAGTTCTTC.

V and J are TRBV6-1 and TRBJ1-5; possibly TRBD1 for D (6 bases). This CDR3 comprises 16 residues. Trimming left V 3 bases short and J 4 bases short, with 16 bases between. Germline CDR1 is MNHNS and CDR2 is SASEGT. CDR3 bases: TGTGCCAGCAGTGACAGACAGGTACCCTATAATCAGCCCCAGCATTTT. It is translated as CASSDRQVPYNQPQHF.

This clone was detected a few times. In DNA, the CDR3 is TGTGCCTGGAGTCTCCGGACTAGCGGGAGGACTATCTTGGGTACGCAGTATTTT. This sequence encodes CAWSLRTSGRTILGTQYF. The rearrangement uses TRBV30 and TRBJ2-3, with 14 nucleotides matching TRBD2. Trimming removed 2 bases from V and 8 bases from J; junction bases left unmatched: 15. This CDR3 has 18 residues. Germline V lookup: CDR1 GTSNPN, CDR2 SVGIG (reference sequence).